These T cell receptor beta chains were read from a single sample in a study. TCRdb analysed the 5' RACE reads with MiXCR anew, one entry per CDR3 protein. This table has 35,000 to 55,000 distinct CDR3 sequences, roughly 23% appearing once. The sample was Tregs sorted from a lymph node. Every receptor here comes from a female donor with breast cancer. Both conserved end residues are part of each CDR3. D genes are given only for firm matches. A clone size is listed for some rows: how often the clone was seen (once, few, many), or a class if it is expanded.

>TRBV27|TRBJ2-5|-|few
CASSFGEQETQYF
TGTGCCAGCAGTTTTGGGGAACAAGAGACCCAGTACTTC
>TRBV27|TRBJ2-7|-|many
CASSLSGSTIYEQYF
TGTGCCAGCAGTTTATCAGGCTCTACGATCTACGAGCAGTACTTC
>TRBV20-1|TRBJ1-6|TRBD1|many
CSATGGYLRNSPLHF
TGCAGTGCAACAGGGGGTTATCTTAGGAATTCACCCCTCCACTTT
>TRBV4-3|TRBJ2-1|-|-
CASSQEPRPLYNEQFF
TGCGCCAGCAGCCAAGAGCCAAGGCCCCTGTACAATGAGCAGTTCTTC
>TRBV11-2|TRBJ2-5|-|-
CASSLAQSDVETQYF
TGTGCCAGCAGCTTAGCCCAGAGTGACGTAGAGACCCAGTACTTC
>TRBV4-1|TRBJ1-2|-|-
CASGKIPGVYGYTF
TGCGCCAGCGGCAAAATACCCGGGGTCTATGGCTACACCTTC
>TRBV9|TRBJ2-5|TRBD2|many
CASSSGTTQETQYF
TGTGCCAGCAGCTCCGGGACTACCCAAGAGACCCAGTACTTC
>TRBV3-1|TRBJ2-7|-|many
CASSQVNEQYF
TGTGCCAGCAGCCAAGTAAACGAGCAGTACTTC
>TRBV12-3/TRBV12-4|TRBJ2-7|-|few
CASSFLRGEQYF
TGTGCCAGCAGTTTTCTCAGGGGCGAGCAGTACTTC
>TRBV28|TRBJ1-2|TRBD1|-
CASSPTPGQIPYGYTF
TGTGCCAGCAGTCCGACCCCGGGACAGATTCCCTATGGCTACACCTTC
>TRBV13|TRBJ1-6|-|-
CASSINPGTSNSPLHF
TGTGCCAGCAGCATCAACCCGGGAACCTCTAATTCACCCCTCCACTTT
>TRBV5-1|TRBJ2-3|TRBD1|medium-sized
CASSEGQGADTQYF
TGCGCCAGCAGCGAGGGACAGGGGGCGGATACGCAGTATTTT
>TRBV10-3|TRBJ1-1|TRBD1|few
CATLQGAGNTEAFF
TGTGCCACCTTGCAGGGGGCGGGGAACACTGAAGCTTTCTTT
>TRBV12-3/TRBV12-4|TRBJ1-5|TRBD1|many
CASSGQGLYQPQHF
TGTGCCAGCAGCGGACAGGGCCTTTATCAGCCCCAGCATTTT
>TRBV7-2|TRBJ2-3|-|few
CASSLASGDTQYF
TGTGCCAGCAGCTTAGCAAGTGGGGATACGCAGTATTTT
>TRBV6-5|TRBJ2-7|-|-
CASRGGPAKSYEQYF
TGTGCCAGCAGGGGTGGACCAGCGAAATCCTACGAGCAGTACTTC
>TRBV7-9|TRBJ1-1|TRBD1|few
CASSYSTGALNTEAFF
TGTGCCAGCAGCTACTCGACAGGGGCTTTGAACACTGAAGCTTTCTTT
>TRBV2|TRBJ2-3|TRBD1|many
CARKDRGGTDTQYF
TGTGCCAGGAAGGACAGGGGTGGCACAGATACGCAGTATTTT
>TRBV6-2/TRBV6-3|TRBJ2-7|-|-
CASSSMSEQYF
TGTGCCAGCAGTTCCATGTCCGAGCAGTACTTC
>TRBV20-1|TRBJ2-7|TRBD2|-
CSATGGPGEQYF
TGCAGTGCCACGGGGGGGCCGGGAGAGCAGTACTTC
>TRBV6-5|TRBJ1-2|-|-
CASRSGFYGYTF
TGTGCCAGCAGATCGGGGTTCTATGGCTACACCTTC
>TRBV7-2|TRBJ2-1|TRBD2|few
CAKTSGLSSYNEQFF
TGTGCCAAGACTAGCGGGTTGAGCTCCTACAATGAGCAGTTCTTC
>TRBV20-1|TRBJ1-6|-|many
CSARTLSSYNSPLHF
TGCAGTGCCAGGACACTTAGCTCCTATAATTCACCCCTCCACTTT
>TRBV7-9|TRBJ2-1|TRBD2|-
CASSFRLAGKDEQFF
TGTGCCAGCAGCTTTAGGCTAGCGGGAAAGGATGAGCAGTTCTTC
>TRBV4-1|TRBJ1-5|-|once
CASSQVGQPQHF
TGCGCCAGCAGCCAAGTTGGGCAGCCCCAGCATTTT
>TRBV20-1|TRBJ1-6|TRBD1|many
CSARSRGQGFSPLHF
TGCAGTGCTAGATCTCGGGGACAGGGGTTTTCACCCCTCCACTTT
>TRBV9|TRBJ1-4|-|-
CASSEGRASPEKLFF
TGTGCCAGCAGCGAGGGGAGGGCCTCACCCGAAAAACTGTTTTTT
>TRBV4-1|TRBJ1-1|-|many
CASSQETRKYTEAFF
TGCGCCAGCAGCCAAGAGACGCGAAAATACACTGAAGCTTTCTTT
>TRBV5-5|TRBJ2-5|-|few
CASSLGDLEETQYF
TGTGCCAGCAGCTTGGGTGACTTGGAAGAGACCCAGTACTTC
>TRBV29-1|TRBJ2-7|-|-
CSVVGGVLYEQYF
TGCAGCGTTGTGGGGGGCGTCCTCTACGAGCAGTACTTC
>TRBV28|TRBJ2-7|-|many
CASSPHSEQYF
TGTGCCAGCAGTCCCCACAGCGAGCAGTACTTC
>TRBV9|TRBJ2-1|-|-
CASSGGGSSYNEQFF
TGTGCCAGCAGCGGGGGTGGTAGCTCCTACAATGAGCAGTTCTTC
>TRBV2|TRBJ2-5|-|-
CASSRLLGGTQYF
TGTGCCAGCAGCAGACTATTAGGAGGGACCCAGTACTTC
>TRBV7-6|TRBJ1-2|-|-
CASSPGTTDRGGYTF
TGTGCCAGCAGCCCCGGGACAACAGACCGCGGGGGCTACACCTTC
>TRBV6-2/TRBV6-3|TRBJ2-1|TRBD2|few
CASSSLTGGYNEQFF
TGTGCCAGCAGCAGCCTAACGGGAGGTTACAATGAGCAGTTCTTC
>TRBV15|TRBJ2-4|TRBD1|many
CATSRGRTGGTKNIQYF
TGTGCCACCAGCAGGGGTCGGACAGGGGGAACCAAAAACATTCAGTACTTC
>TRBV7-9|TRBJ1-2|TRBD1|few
CASSPQTGPDLNGYTF
TGTGCCAGCAGCCCCCAGACAGGGCCCGACTTGAATGGCTACACCTTC
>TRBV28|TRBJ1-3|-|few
CASSLDDTFSGNTIYF
TGTGCCAGCAGTCTTGACGATACCTTCTCTGGAAACACCATATATTTT
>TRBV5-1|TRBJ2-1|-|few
CASSLSVGVTIEQFF
TGCGCCAGCAGCTTGTCTGTGGGAGTCACTATTGAGCAGTTCTTC
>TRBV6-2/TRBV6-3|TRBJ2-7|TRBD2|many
CASSYGLAGPYEQYF
TGTGCCAGCAGTTACGGCCTAGCGGGACCCTACGAGCAGTACTTC
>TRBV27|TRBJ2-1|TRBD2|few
CASSLSRHGGSSYNEQFF
TGTGCCAGCAGTTTATCCAGGCATGGCGGGAGCTCCTACAATGAGCAGTTCTTC
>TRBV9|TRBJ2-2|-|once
CASSVLGSLGTGELFF
TGTGCCAGCAGCGTATTAGGGAGTTTGGGCACCGGGGAGCTGTTTTTT
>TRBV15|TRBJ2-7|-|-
CATSRDTFRYEQYF
TGTGCCACCAGCCGGGACACATTCCGGTACGAGCAGTACTTC
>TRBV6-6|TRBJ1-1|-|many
CASSKKDVLNTEAFF
TGTGCCAGCAGTAAGAAAGATGTACTTAACACTGAAGCTTTCTTT
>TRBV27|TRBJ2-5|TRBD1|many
CASSSYRDREPRRYF
TGTGCCAGCAGTTCGTACCGGGACAGGGAGCCCCGCCGGTACTTC
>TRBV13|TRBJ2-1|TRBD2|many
CASSLPGLAGNEQFF
TGTGCCAGCAGCTTGCCGGGACTAGCGGGCAATGAGCAGTTCTTC
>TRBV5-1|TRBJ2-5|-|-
CAGSFEGAGEETQYF
TGCGCCGGCAGCTTCGAAGGGGCTGGTGAAGAGACCCAGTACTTC
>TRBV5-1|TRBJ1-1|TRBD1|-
CASSPDRLEAFF
TGCGCCAGCAGTCCGGACAGGCTCGAAGCTTTCTTT
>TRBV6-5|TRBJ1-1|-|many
CASSWRTALNTEAFF
TGTGCCAGCAGTTGGAGGACAGCCTTGAACACTGAAGCTTTCTTT